The 20 T cell receptor beta chains given below trace back to one sample, sequenced in a study of cytomegalovirus exposure and HLA in healthy donors. Amplification used 60 Vbeta primers and 13 Jbeta primers. Sequencing used immunoSEQ multiplex PCR; TCRdb keeps in-frame clones, though not all of them. The sample lists roughly 100,000 clones; over 70% were seen once. The sample consisted of PBMCs. These receptors all come from a boy between 10 and 17 years old in good health and CMV-seronegative.

For this clone: Compared with germline, one end of the junction differs, possibly owing to a read error. V usage is TRBV7-7 and J usage is TRBJ2-1, with TRBD2 identical over 7 bases. This CDR3 is built from 15 residues. Germline assignment: CDR1 SSHAT and CDR2 FNYEAQ (reference sequence). Here the CDR3 DNA reads TGTGCTAGCAGCGAGAGTAGCGGGTGGAACAATGAGCAGTTCTTC. This codes for CASSESSGWNNEQFF.

The chain combines TRBV21-1 with TRBJ1-1; the tabulated D call, TRBD1, remains unverified against the DNA. TRBV21-1 is reported as a pseudogene. CDR3 length: 14 amino acids. CDR3 region: CASSLKTAGTEAFF. The CDR3 DNA follows: TGTGCCAGCAGCCTAAAGACGGCAGGCACTGAAGCTTTCTTT.

The chain recombines TRBV2 with TRBJ2-1; 9 bases match TRBD2. CDR1 SNHLY and CDR2 FYNNEI come from the germline V gene. This CDR3 comprises 16 residues. After removal of 4 bases from V and 1 base from J, the junction contained 5 bases not matched to a gene. In DNA, the CDR3 is TGTGCCAGCAGTGGCCTAGCGGGAATATCCTACAATGAGCAGTTCTTC. Amino acids: CASSGLAGISYNEQFF.

The rearrangement joins TRBV4-3 to TRBJ2-7, with a possible D match to TRBD2 (5 bases). CDR1 LGHNA and CDR2 YSLEER come from the germline V gene. The V and J ends lost 1 base and 5 bases respectively, with 12 bases between them. There are 14 residues in the CDR3. The DNA of the CDR3 is TGCGCCAGCAGCCAAGGGGCGGGCAAGAACGAGCAGTACTTC. As protein: CASSQGAGKNEQYF.

The genes are TRBV30 and TRBJ1-4, with TRBD1 matching over 7 bases. The length of the CDR3 is 15 residues. CDR1 is GTSNPN and CDR2 is SVGIG in the germline V gene (reference sequence). With V trimmed by 2 bases and J by 4 bases, 7 bases remained unmatched. CDR3 region: CAWSRTGTVNEKLFF. CDR3 nucleotides: TGTGCCTGGAGTCGTACCGGGACAGTTAATGAAAAACTGTTTTTT.

The V and J genes are TRBV7-2 and TRBJ1-2, with no clear D. The germline CDR1 and CDR2 sequences are SGHTA and FQGNSA. Deletions cut 3 bases from V and 2 bases from J, with 10 bases between. The CDR3 has 14 amino acids. The CDR3 DNA follows: TGTGCCAGCAGCTTGGTCGGGTTAAACTATGGCTACACCTTC. Its translation: CASSLVGLNYGYTF.

This clone was recorded only once. The chain has TRBV19 and TRBJ2-7; D unresolved. Deletions cut 3 bases from V and 5 bases from J, with 11 bases between. The germline CDR1 and CDR2 sequences are LNHDA and SQIVND (reference sequence). The CDR3 is 13 amino acids. CDR3 loop: CASSISEVDEQYF. DNA for the CDR3: TGTGCCAGTAGTATCAGTGAGGTGGACGAGCAGTACTTC.

This clone came up a few times. The chain combines TRBV4-3 with TRBJ1-1; no definite D call. The CDR3 covers 17 residues. V gave up 0 bases and J gave up 2 bases, with 16 bases separating them. Germline V gene sequence: CDR1 LGHNA, CDR2 YSLEER. CDR3 DNA: TGCGCCAGCAGCCAAGAAGAGTGGCGAGGGATAAACACTGAAGCTTTCTTT. This translates into CASSQEEWRGINTEAFF.

V usage is TRBV5-4 and J usage is TRBJ2-7, with 8 bases fitting TRBD2. The CDR3 contains 15 residues. Germline V CDR1 and CDR2: SGHNT, YYREEE (reference sequence). With 3 bases clipped from V and 7 bases from J, the junction kept 12 bases outside the gene matches. CDR3 DNA sequence: TGTGCCAGCAGCTCCGGGACTAGGTGGGATGGTGAGCAGTACTTC. This codes for CASSSGTRWDGEQYF.

V is TRBV9 and J is TRBJ2-1, with D possibly TRBD2 on 6 matching bases. The CDR3 has 15 amino acids. The germline CDR1 and CDR2 sequences are SGDLS and YYNGEE. Trimming took off 3 bases at V and 4 bases at J, with 14 bases between the two ends. The CDR3 protein is CASSARDSLYNEQFF. The DNA for the CDR3 is TGTGCCAGCAGCGCACGGGACTCCCTATACAATGAGCAGTTCTTC.

The chain links TRBV28 to TRBJ2-7, with 7 bases aligning to TRBD2. The CDR3 runs to 15 residues. V gave up 3 bases and J gave up 0 bases; unmatched junction bases: 5. In germline, CDR1 is MDHEN, CDR2 SYDVKM. CDR3 in DNA: TGTGCCAGCAGTTTGATTGCGGGGGACTCCTACGAGCAGTACTTC. The encoded protein is CASSLIAGDSYEQYF.

CDR3 residues: CASSFTAAPSQTQYF. In DNA form, the CDR3 reads TGTGCCAGCAGCTTTACTGCAGCGCCGTCGCAGACCCAGTACTTC. V is TRBV7-2 and J is TRBJ2-5, with D unresolved. The V end lost 3 bases, the J end lost 6 bases, and 17 bases lay between the germline ends. Germline-derived CDR1 and CDR2 are SGHTA and FQGNSA. The CDR3 has 15 amino acids.

This clone came up a few times. The genes are TRBV2 and TRBJ1-6; TRBD1 matches at 7 bases. The CDR3 has 12 amino acids. Germline V gives CDR1 SNHLY, CDR2 FYNNEI. The J segment lost 9 bases and the V segment lost 7 bases, leaving 3 bases of the junction unmatched. This CDR3 reads CASTTGFSPLHF. In nucleotides, the CDR3 is TGTGCCAGCACGACAGGGTTTTCACCCCTCCACTTT.

The chain employs TRBV19 and TRBJ2-5; TRBD2 is a possible D gene (5 bases). The CDR3 is 16 residues long. Germline CDR1 LNHDA, CDR2 SQIVND (reference sequence). V shed 1 base and J shed 1 base, with 13 bases lying between them. The CDR3 here is CASSIGSSGTQETQYF. Written as DNA, the CDR3 is TGTGCCAGTAGTATAGGTTCCAGCGGTACCCAAGAGACCCAGTACTTC.

The gene calls are TRBV2 and TRBJ2-2; TRBD2 might be the D (6 bases). The germline gives CDR1 SNHLY, CDR2 FYNNEI. V was trimmed by 4 bases and J by 6 bases, leaving 15 bases between them. This CDR3 spans 15 amino acids. The CDR3 DNA reads TGTGCCAGCAGTGCCCGGGGGACCAAGGCCGGGGAGCTGTTTTTT. It codes for CASSARGTKAGELFF.

This chain connects TRBV2 to TRBJ1-5, with D tentatively TRBD1 (5 bases). V was clipped by 4 bases and J by 3 bases, with 13 bases between them. Looked up from germline, CDR1 is SNHLY and CDR2 is FYNNEI. The CDR3 runs 15 residues. This CDR3 reads CASSVEGDDNQPQHF. Here the CDR3 DNA reads TGTGCCAGCAGTGTTGAAGGGGATGACAATCAGCCCCAGCATTTT.

This clone was detected only once. The chain employs TRBV2 and TRBJ2-1; TRBD1 agrees at 8 bases. V lost 6 bases, J lost 8 bases, and 15 bases stayed unmatched. This CDR3 has 16 residues. CDR1 and CDR2 from the germline V gene are SNHLY and FYNNEI. CDR3 nucleotides: TGTGCCAGCAGCCGACAGGGCAGGGGGCGGTCAGATGAGCAGTTCTTC. Its translation is CASSRQGRGRSDEQFF.

V usage is TRBV6-1 and J usage is TRBJ2-1, with 8 bases matching TRBD2. V was clipped by 5 bases and J by 6 bases; unmatched bases: 6. CDR1 is MNHNS and CDR2 is SASEGT in the germline V gene. The CDR3 spans 14 residues. Here the CDR3 reads CASSPRLAGNEQFF. DNA for the CDR3: TGTGCCAGCAGTCCCCGGCTAGCGGGCAATGAGCAGTTCTTC.

This chain links TRBV7-8 with TRBJ2-1, with TRBD2 matching 9 bases. The CDR3 covers 14 residues. The V gene's germline CDR1 is SGHVS and CDR2 FQNEAQ. V shed 5 bases, J shed 4 bases, and the junction held 3 bases outside the gene matches. CDR3 protein: CASSRLAEYNEQFF. CDR3 bases: TGTGCCAGCAGCCGACTAGCGGAGTACAATGAGCAGTTCTTC.

The V call is TRBV19, the J call TRBJ1-1, with TRBD1 as a possible D gene (6 bases). This CDR3 has 13 residues. V was cut by 3 bases and J by 5 bases, with 10 bases left in between. The germline CDR1 and CDR2 sequences are LNHDA and SQIVND (reference sequence). CDR3 DNA: TGTGCCAGTAGTATTTTAGGACAGACTGAAGCTTTCTTT. Protein sequence: CASSILGQTEAFF.